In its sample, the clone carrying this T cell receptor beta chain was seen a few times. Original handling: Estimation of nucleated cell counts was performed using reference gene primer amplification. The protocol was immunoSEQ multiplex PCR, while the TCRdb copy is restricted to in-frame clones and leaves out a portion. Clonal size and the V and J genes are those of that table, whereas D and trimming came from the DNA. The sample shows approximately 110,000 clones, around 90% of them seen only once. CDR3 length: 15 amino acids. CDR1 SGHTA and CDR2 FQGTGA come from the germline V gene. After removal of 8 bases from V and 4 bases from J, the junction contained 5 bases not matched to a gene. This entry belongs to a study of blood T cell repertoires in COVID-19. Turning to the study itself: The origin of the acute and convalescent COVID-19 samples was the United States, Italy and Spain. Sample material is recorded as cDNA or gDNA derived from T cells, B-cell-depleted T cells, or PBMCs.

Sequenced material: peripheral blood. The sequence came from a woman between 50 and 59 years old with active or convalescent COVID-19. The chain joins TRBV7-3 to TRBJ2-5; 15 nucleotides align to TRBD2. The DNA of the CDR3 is TGTGCCAGCGGACTAGCGGGAGGGCTTGGAGAGACCCAGTACTTC. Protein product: CASGLAGGLGETQYF.